The 21 T cell receptor beta chains presented below share a single source sample, sequenced in a study of blood T cell repertoires in COVID-19. The method was immunoSEQ multiplex PCR; TCRdb's version includes in-frame clones alone and lacks a portion of them. Of around 40,000 clones listed, under 90% are singletons. Sequences were obtained from peripheral blood. These receptors originate from a man aged 50-60 years with active COVID-19.

J is TRBJ1-4 and V is TRBV3-1 (or the pseudogene TRBV3-2), with 8 nucleotides matching TRBD1. Germline V gene sequence: CDR1 LGHDT, CDR2 YNNKEL (reference sequence). This CDR3 is 16 amino acids long. After removal of 3 bases from V and 3 bases from J, the junction contained 6 bases not matched to a gene. CDR3 region: CASSHDRDRPNEKLFF. The CDR3 bases are TGTGCCAGCAGCCATGACCGGGACAGGCCTAATGAAAAACTGTTTTTT.

The rearrangement joins TRBV11-2 to TRBJ2-7; TRBD2 aligns across 11 bases. Losses at the gene ends were 3 bases for V and 3 bases for J; bases not matched to a gene: 10. Germline-derived CDR1 and CDR2 are SGHAT and FQNNGV. CDR3 length: 17 residues. Here the CDR3 DNA reads TGTGCCAGCAGCTTTCTCCCGGGACTAGCGGATCACTACGAGCAGTACTTC. This translates into CASSFLPGLADHYEQYF.

The chain combines TRBV28 with TRBJ2-1; 10 bases are a match to TRBD2. Losses at the gene ends were 6 bases for V and 4 bases for J; bases not matched to a gene: 12. The germline gives CDR1 MDHEN, CDR2 SYDVKM. This CDR3 contains 17 residues. The CDR3, as DNA: TGTGCCAGCAGGGATACTAGCGGGACCCCTATTTACAATGAGCAGTTCTTC. Translation gives CASRDTSGTPIYNEQFF.

The chain uses TRBV4-1 and TRBJ2-7; 8 positions agree with TRBD2. The CDR3 length is 18 residues. The germline CDR1 and CDR2 sequences are MGHRA and YSYEKL. Trimming removed 1 base from V and 0 bases from J; junction bases left unmatched: 11. The CDR3 here is CASSQAFRGGRSSYEQYF. CDR3 bases: TGCGCCAGCAGCCAAGCCTTCCGTGGCGGGAGGAGCTCCTACGAGCAGTACTTC.

This clone has only one observation. The chain couples TRBV28 to TRBJ2-2, with a possible D match to TRBD1 (5 bases). The length of the CDR3 is 14 residues. The V gene lost 3 bases and the J gene lost 4 bases, with 9 bases spanning the gap. Germline CDR1 reads MDHEN; CDR2 reads SYDVKM. The CDR3 coding sequence is TGTGCCAGCAGTTTGGGGCAGACCACCGGGGAGCTGTTTTTT. This translates into CASSLGQTTGELFF.

The chain joins TRBV5-6 to TRBJ2-3, with TRBD2 as a possible D gene (6 bases). The CDR3 runs to 15 residues. Germline loops: CDR1 SGHDT, CDR2 YYEEEE. V shed 0 bases and J shed 1 base, with 9 bases lying between them. The CDR3 sequence is CASSLGGGGTDTQYF. The CDR3, as DNA: TGTGCCAGCAGCTTGGGGGGAGGTGGCACAGATACGCAGTATTTT.

The chain joins TRBV5-1 to TRBJ1-1, with TRBD1 as a possible D gene (5 bases). This CDR3 is built from 13 residues. The germline V and J ends were trimmed by 2 bases and 1 base, with 6 bases remaining between them. Germline CDR1 is SGHRS and CDR2 is YFSETQ. CDR3 sequence (DNA): TGCGCCAGCAGCTTCGACAGGAACACTGAAGCTTTCTTT. This translates into CASSFDRNTEAFF.

The J gene is TRBJ2-5, the V gene TRBV15, with D perhaps matching TRBD2 (5 bases). The germline V gene encodes CDR1 LNHNV and CDR2 YYDKDF (reference sequence). V was shortened by 0 bases and J by 2 bases, with 10 bases between the two germline ends. CDR3 size: 15 residues. The CDR3 bases are TGTGCCACCAGCAGAGATCCCGGGAAACAAGAGACCCAGTACTTC. Encoded protein: CATSRDPGKQETQYF.

J is TRBJ2-1 and V is TRBV11-1; 10 bases are a match to TRBD2. Per the germline V gene, CDR1 is SGHAT and CDR2 is FQDESV (reference sequence). This CDR3 region has 16 residues. V trimming: 3 bases; J trimming: 10 bases; junction bases outside the gene matches: 12. For the CDR3, the DNA is TGTGCCAGCAGCTTCCGGCTACTAGCGGGAACAAGGGAGCAGTTCTTC. Translated, it gives CASSFRLLAGTREQFF.

The chain links TRBV6-2 or TRBV6-3 to TRBJ2-2; D might be TRBD1 (5 bases). V lost 2 bases to trimming and J lost 6 bases, with 7 bases between them. The CDR3 extends over 13 amino acids. The germline V gene has CDR1 MNHEY and CDR2 SVGEGT. The CDR3 DNA is TGTGCCAGCAGTTACGGGGCGTCCGGGGAGCTGTTTTTT. Translation: CASSYGASGELFF.

The genes are TRBV29-1 and TRBJ2-2, with 8 nucleotides matching TRBD2. Trimming removed 5 bases from V and 0 bases from J; junction bases left unmatched: 2. The CDR3 consists of 14 residues. From germline, CDR1 is SQVTM and CDR2 ANQGSEA. The CDR3 sequence is CSVSGSANTGELFF. CDR3 in DNA: TGCAGCGTTAGCGGGAGCGCGAACACCGGGGAGCTGTTTTTT.

This sequence joins TRBV7-8 and TRBJ1-5; the match to TRBD1 covers 7 bases. CDR3 length: 16 amino acids. V lost 5 bases and J lost 3; bases outside the gene matches: 10. The germline CDR1 and CDR2 sequences are SGHVS and FQNEAQ. CDR3 DNA sequence: TGTGCCAGCAGCGCCTACAGGGGAAAGAACAATCAGCCCCAGCATTTT. The encoded protein is CASSAYRGKNNQPQHF. Filled out from reference TRBV7-8 and TRBJ1-5, the complete variable domain reads GAGVSQSPRYKVAKRGQDVALRCDPISGHVSLFWYQQALGQGPEFLTYFQNEAQLDKSGLPSDRFFAERPEGSVSTLKIQRTQQEDSAVYLCASSAYRGKNNQPQHFGDGTRLSIL.

Concerning this clone itself: Other DNA sequences within the sample encode an identical CDR3. The chain recombines TRBV11-2 with TRBJ2-7; D remains unclear. The V end lost 2 bases, the J end lost 3 bases, and 2 bases lay between the germline ends. The CDR3 covers 11 residues. Germline values: CDR1 SGHAT, CDR2 FQNNGV. CDR3 in DNA: TGTGCCAGCAGCTTATACTACGAGCAGTACTTC. Translation: CASSLYYEQYF.

Only one count was recorded for this clone. V is TRBV14 and J is TRBJ2-2; 11 nucleotides agree with TRBD1. CDR1 and CDR2 from the germline V gene are SGHDN and FVKESK. Trimming took 4 bases from V and 2 from J; bases not matched to a gene: 3. The CDR3 length is 16 residues. The CDR3 is CASSPRTGGNTGELFF. The CDR3 bases are TGTGCCAGCAGCCCTCGGACAGGGGGCAACACCGGGGAGCTGTTTTTT.

The chain recombines TRBV27 with TRBJ2-3, with a possible D match to TRBD1 (6 bases). V lost 6 bases, J lost 0 bases, and 13 bases lay in between. The CDR3 length is 15 residues. CDR1 and CDR2 (germline): MNHEY, SMNVEV (reference sequence). The CDR3 DNA reads as TGTGCCAGCAGCCTACGGGGACAAAGCACAGATACGCAGTATTTT. It specifies CASSLRGQSTDTQYF.

The J gene is TRBJ2-1, the V gene TRBV5-6, with a possible D match to TRBD2 (6 bases). The CDR3 consists of 16 residues. The V end lost 3 bases, the J end lost 0 bases, and 13 bases lay between the germline ends. CDR1 and CDR2 (germline): SGHDT, YYEEEE. CDR3 DNA sequence: TGTGCCAGCAGCTCCACTAGCTTAAGCTCCTACAATGAGCAGTTCTTC. Amino acid sequence: CASSSTSLSSYNEQFF.

The chain carries TRBV5-1 and TRBJ1-2, with a weak D call TRBD1 (5 bases). The CDR3 contains 12 residues. V was shortened by 4 bases and J by 14 bases, with 18 bases between the two germline ends. CDR1 and CDR2 (germline): SGHRS, YFSETQ. The CDR3 DNA sequence: TGCGCCAGCAGCACTGCCCAGGGAAGCTTGACCTTC. Protein: CASSTAQGSLTF.

The J gene is TRBJ2-7, the V gene TRBV19, with D hard to call. Germline V gene lookup returns CDR1 LNHDA and CDR2 SQIVND (reference sequence). Trimming removed 1 base at V and 5 bases at J, with 12 bases between. The CDR3 spans 14 residues. This chain's CDR3 is CASSIGRFVDEQYF. The CDR3 DNA reads TGTGCCAGTAGTATAGGCAGGTTCGTGGACGAGCAGTACTTC.

The chain is built from TRBV27 and TRBJ2-2, with 9 bases fitting TRBD1. With 0 bases clipped from V and 4 bases from J, the junction kept 3 bases outside the gene matches. The CDR3 runs 16 residues. The V gene's germline CDR1 is MNHEY and CDR2 SMNVEV (reference sequence). CDR3 coding DNA: TGTGCCAGCAGTTTATCCTGGGACAGGGTCACCGGGGAGCTGTTTTTT. Translated: CASSLSWDRVTGELFF.

This chain connects TRBV28 to TRBJ2-1; possibly TRBD2 for D (5 bases). Germline V CDR1 and CDR2: MDHEN, SYDVKM. The ends were cut back, 6 bases at V and 13 bases at J, with 10 bases in the middle. CDR3 size: 10 residues. CDR3 residues: CASSLREQFF. The CDR3 coding sequence is TGTGCCAGCAGCTTACGGGAACAGTTCTTC.

This rearrangement joins TRBV6-5 to TRBJ2-7; D is possibly TRBD2 (5 bases). Trimming removed 2 bases at V and 2 bases at J, with 7 bases between. The CDR3 totals 13 residues. From germline, CDR1 is MNHEY and CDR2 SVGAGI. CDR3 bases: TGTGCCAGCAGTTACGGGCGGGCCTACGAGCAGTACTTC. This encodes CASSYGRAYEQYF.